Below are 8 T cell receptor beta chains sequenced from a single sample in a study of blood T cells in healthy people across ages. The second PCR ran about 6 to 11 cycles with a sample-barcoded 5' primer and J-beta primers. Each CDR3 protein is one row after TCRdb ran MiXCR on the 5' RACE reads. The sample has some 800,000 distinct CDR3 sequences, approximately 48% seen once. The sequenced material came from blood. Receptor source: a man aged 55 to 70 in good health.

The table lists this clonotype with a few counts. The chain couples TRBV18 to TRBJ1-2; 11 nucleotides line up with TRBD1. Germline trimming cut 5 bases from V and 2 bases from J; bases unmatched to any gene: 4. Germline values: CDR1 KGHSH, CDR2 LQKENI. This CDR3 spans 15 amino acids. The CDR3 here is CASSSGQGDNYGYTF. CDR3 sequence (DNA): TGTGCCAGCTCATCGGGACAGGGGGACAACTATGGCTACACCTTC.

The CDR3, as DNA: TGTGCCAGCATTACCCCGGGGTCGGAGACCCAGTACTTC. As protein: CASITPGSETQYF. This sequence joins TRBV7-9 and TRBJ2-7; D might be TRBD2 (5 bases). The last part of the DNA fits TRBJ2-5 better; the J call may be wrong. Per the germline V gene, CDR1 is SEHNR and CDR2 is FQNEAQ (reference sequence). CDR3 length: 13 residues.

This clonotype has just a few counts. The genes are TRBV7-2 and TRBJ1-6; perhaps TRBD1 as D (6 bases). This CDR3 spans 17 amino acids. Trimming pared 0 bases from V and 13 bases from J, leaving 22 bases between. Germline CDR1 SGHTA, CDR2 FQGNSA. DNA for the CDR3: TGTGCCAGCAGCTTAGCCCGCGCGCGGGGGGCCGGGTATCCCCTCCACTTT. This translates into CASSLARARGAGYPLHF.

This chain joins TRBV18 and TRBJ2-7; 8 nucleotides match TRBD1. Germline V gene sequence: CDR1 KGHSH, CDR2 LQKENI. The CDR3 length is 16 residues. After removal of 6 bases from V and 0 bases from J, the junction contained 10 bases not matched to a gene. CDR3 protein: CASSWDRPKSSYEQYF. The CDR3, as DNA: TGTGCCAGCTCTTGGGACAGGCCGAAGAGCTCCTACGAGCAGTACTTC.

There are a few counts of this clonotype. CDR3 nucleotide sequence: TGCGCCAGCAGCGCGGGGGGGTCCAATAGGGAGCAGTTCTTC. Translated: CASSAGGSNREQFF. The J gene is TRBJ2-1, the V gene TRBV5-1; 9 bases align to TRBD2. Germline loops: CDR1 SGHRS, CDR2 YFSETQ. V dropped 4 bases and J dropped 10; count of bases not matched to a gene: 9. This CDR3 is 14 amino acids long.

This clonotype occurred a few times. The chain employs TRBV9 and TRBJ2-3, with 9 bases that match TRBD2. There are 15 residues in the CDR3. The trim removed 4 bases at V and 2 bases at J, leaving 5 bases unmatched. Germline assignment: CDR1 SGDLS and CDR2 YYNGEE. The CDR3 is CASSPSGADTDTQYF. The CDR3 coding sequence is TGTGCCAGCAGCCCTAGCGGGGCTGACACAGATACGCAGTATTTT.

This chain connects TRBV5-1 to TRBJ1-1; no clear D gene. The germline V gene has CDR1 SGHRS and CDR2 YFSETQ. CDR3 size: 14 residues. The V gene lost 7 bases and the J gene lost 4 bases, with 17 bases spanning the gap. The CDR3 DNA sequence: TGCGCCAGCCGCCTCGAGACCGACTCCACTGAAGCTTTCTTT. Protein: CASRLETDSTEAFF.

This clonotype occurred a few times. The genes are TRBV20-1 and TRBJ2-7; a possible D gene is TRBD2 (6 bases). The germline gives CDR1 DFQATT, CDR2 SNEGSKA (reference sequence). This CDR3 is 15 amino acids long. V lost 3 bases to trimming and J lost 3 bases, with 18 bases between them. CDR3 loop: CSASVAGGMGYEQYF. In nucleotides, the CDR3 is TGCAGTGCTAGCGTCGCCGGGGGTATGGGCTACGAGCAGTACTTC.